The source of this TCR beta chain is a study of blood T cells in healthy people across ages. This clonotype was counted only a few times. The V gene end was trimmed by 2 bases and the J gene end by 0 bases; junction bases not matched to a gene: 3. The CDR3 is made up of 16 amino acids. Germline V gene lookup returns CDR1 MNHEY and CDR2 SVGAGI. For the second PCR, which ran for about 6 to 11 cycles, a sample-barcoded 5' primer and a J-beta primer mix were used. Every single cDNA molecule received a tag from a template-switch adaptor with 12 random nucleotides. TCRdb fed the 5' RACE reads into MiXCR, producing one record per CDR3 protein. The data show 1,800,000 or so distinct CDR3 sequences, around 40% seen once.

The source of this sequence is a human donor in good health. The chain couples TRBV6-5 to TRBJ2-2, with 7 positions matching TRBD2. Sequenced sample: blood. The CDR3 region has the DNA TGTGCCAGCAGTTACAAAGGGAGGGCGAACACCGGGGAGCTGTTTTTT. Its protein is CASSYKGRANTGELFF.